This paragraph reports one T cell receptor beta chain. Its target is not known. The CDR3 sequence is 14 residues long. Germline V gene sequence: CDR1 LNHNV, CDR2 YYDKDF (reference sequence). V lost 2 bases and J 1 base, leaving 6 bases between the germline ends. This sample is drawn from a study of graft-versus-host responses after intestinal transplantation. Study-level background: Every recipient underwent anti-thymocyte globulin induction, then tacrolimus and steroids for three to four years.

Assay: immunoSEQ multiplex PCR; the TCRdb copy retains only in-frame clones and omits some. Of about 99,000 clones listed, 92% are singletons. General observations from the study: GvH clones turned up in recipient marrow; some had shown up first in ileum or blood. Circulating GvH clones peaking coincided with falling HvG clones soon after transplant. Some patients had graft-donor T cell macrochimerism. In their allografts, the ratios of graft-versus-host to host-versus-graft T cell clones were high.

Sample: unstimulated CD8+ T cells sorted from spleen or lymph node cells, taken before transplant. J is TRBJ1-5 and V is TRBV15, with unresolved D. The clonotype was recovered from a human donor who was the organ donor for an intestinal transplant. The CDR3: CATSRLRSNQPQHF. The DNA for the CDR3 is TGTGCCACCAGCAGATTGAGGAGCAATCAGCCCCAGCATTTT.